The 21 T cell receptor beta chains below all came from one sample that was sequenced in a study of blood T cell repertoires in COVID-19. This table comes from immunoSEQ multiplex PCR, and its TCRdb copy is limited to in-frame clones, with some not included. The profile shows fewer than 30,000 clones, about 84% of them singletons. Sequencing input: peripheral blood. The receptors stem from a man aged 50 or older with active or convalescent COVID-19.

This clone showed up just once. This specimen includes other DNA sequences encoding the same CDR3. V is TRBV27 and J is TRBJ1-2; 7 positions match TRBD1. The CDR3 loop spans 12 amino acids. From germline, CDR1 is MNHEY and CDR2 SMNVEV (reference sequence). J was trimmed by 5 bases and V by 5 bases; bases with no gene match: 2. The CDR3 here is CASSLQGYGYTF. CDR3 nucleotide sequence: TGTGCCAGCAGTCTACAGGGGTATGGCTACACCTTC.

The chain recombines TRBV6-5 with TRBJ2-1; 12 bases are a match to TRBD2. The J segment lost 4 bases and the V segment lost 1 base, leaving 2 bases of the junction unmatched. CDR3 size: 16 residues. Germline lookup yields CDR1 MNHEY and CDR2 SVGAGI. The DNA for the CDR3 is TGTGCCAGCAGTTACTGGCTAGCGGGGGGGTACAATGAGCAGTTCTTC. Residues: CASSYWLAGGYNEQFF.

The table lists this clone with a count of one. V and J are TRBV27 and TRBJ1-1; D ambiguous. CDR3 length equals 15 residues. Trimming left V 5 bases short and J 1 base short, with 14 bases between. CDR1 MNHEY and CDR2 SMNVEV come from the germline V gene (reference sequence). The CDR3 loop reads CASSPRRGANTEAFF. The CDR3 coding sequence is TGTGCCAGCAGTCCCCGCCGTGGAGCGAACACTGAAGCTTTCTTT.

The chain employs TRBV5-1 and TRBJ1-6; TRBD1 aligns across 9 bases. CDR1 and CDR2 from the germline V gene are SGHRS and YFSETQ. This CDR3 is built from 18 residues. The junction had 8 bases not matched to a gene; V was cut back by 4 bases and J by 0 bases. As DNA, the CDR3 is TGCGCCAGCAGCGTAACAGGGGGCCTCCCCTCCTATAATTCACCCCTCCACTTT. It is translated as CASSVTGGLPSYNSPLHF.

The sample holds one count of this clone. This rearrangement joins TRBV19 to TRBJ1-5; maybe TRBD1 (6 bases). This CDR3 has 18 residues. Germline V gene lookup returns CDR1 LNHDA and CDR2 SQIVND (reference sequence). V was cut by 5 bases and J by 3 bases, with 23 bases left in between. The DNA of the CDR3 is TGTGCCAGTAGTCCGGGACACGAAATACGAAATTCCAATCAGCCCCAGCATTTT. This sequence encodes CASSPGHEIRNSNQPQHF. Combining the CDR3 with reference TRBV19 and TRBJ1-5 gives the whole variable domain DGGITQSPKYLFRKEGQNVTLSCEQNLNHDAMYWYRQDPGQGLRLIYYSQIVNDFQKGDIAEGYSVSREKKESFPLTVTSAQKNPTAFYLCASSPGHEIRNSNQPQHFGDGTRLSIL.

This rearrangement joins TRBV10-2 to TRBJ2-7; TRBD2 matches 13 bases. With V trimmed by 6 bases and J by 12 bases, 5 bases remained unmatched. CDR1 and CDR2 from the germline V gene are WSHSY and SAAADI. The CDR3 runs to 12 residues. The CDR3 DNA reads TGCGCCAGCAGAACTAGCGGGGGGGCTGCGTACTTC. Translating gives CASRTSGGAAYF.

This clone was seen only a few times. The CDR3: CASSPGQGAFYGYTF. The CDR3 region has the DNA TGTGCCAGTAGTCCGGGACAGGGGGCTTTCTATGGCTACACCTTC. The V gene is TRBV19, the J gene TRBJ1-2; 12 bases line up with TRBD1. From germline, CDR1 is LNHDA and CDR2 SQIVND (reference sequence). The CDR3 loop spans 15 amino acids. Trimming removed 5 bases from V and 4 bases from J; junction bases left unmatched: 5.

The rearrangement links TRBV7-9 to TRBJ2-1, with 8 positions matching TRBD1. Germline V gene data show CDR1 as SEHNR and CDR2 as FQNEAQ (reference sequence). The CDR3 has 18 amino acids. J lost 3 bases, V lost 3 bases, and 13 bases had no gene match. DNA of the CDR3: TGTGCCAGCAGCTTCGTCAAATTTTCGGACAGGGACTACAATGAGCAGTTCTTC. Amino acid sequence: CASSFVKFSDRDYNEQFF.

V and J are TRBV5-1 and TRBJ1-2, with 8 bases that match TRBD1. J lost 2 bases, V lost 4 bases, and 13 bases had no gene match. This CDR3 has 17 residues. Germline CDR1 SGHRS, CDR2 YFSETQ. The CDR3 sequence is CASSPFGQGSLNYGYTF. The CDR3 nucleotides are TGCGCCAGCAGCCCGTTTGGACAGGGCTCATTGAACTATGGCTACACCTTC. The full variable domain, completed using reference TRBV5-1 and TRBJ1-2, is KAGVTQTPRYLIKTRGQQVTLSCSPISGHRSVSWYQQTPGQGLQFLFEYFSETQRNKGNFPGRFSGRQFSNSRSEMNVSTLELGDSALYLCASSPFGQGSLNYGYTFGSGTRLTVV.

The chain carries TRBV19 and TRBJ2-7, with D perhaps TRBD1 (6 bases). The CDR3 runs 15 residues. The germline V and J ends were trimmed by 3 bases and 2 bases, with 14 bases remaining between them. CDR1 is LNHDA, CDR2 SQIVND, per germline (reference sequence). The CDR3: CASSIAWTAAYEQYF. For the CDR3, the DNA is TGTGCCAGTAGTATTGCTTGGACAGCCGCCTACGAGCAGTACTTC.

This clone was detected once. This chain uses TRBV24-1 with TRBJ2-1; maybe TRBD2 (6 bases). The germline gives CDR1 KGHDR, CDR2 SFDVKD. The CDR3 loop spans 17 amino acids. V was clipped by 6 bases and J by 4 bases, with 21 bases between them. As DNA, the CDR3 is TGTGCCACCAGTCAGACATTTGGCGGGACTCTGTACAATGAGCAGTTCTTC. Translation: CATSQTFGGTLYNEQFF.

The V and J genes are TRBV9 and TRBJ2-3; 7 bases map to TRBD1. This CDR3 is 15 amino acids long. The germline V gene has CDR1 SGDLS and CDR2 YYNGEE. J was trimmed by 8 bases and V by 0 bases; bases with no gene match: 9. This CDR3 is CASSVGMDRPTTQYF. The CDR3 nucleotides are TGTGCCAGCAGCGTAGGTATGGACAGGCCCACTACGCAGTATTTT.

The rearrangement joins TRBV27 to TRBJ1-6; 9 bases match TRBD1. The CDR3 contains 17 residues. Per germline, CDR1 MNHEY and CDR2 SMNVEV (reference sequence). V lost 4 bases to trimming and J lost 8 bases; unmatched junction nucleotides: 12. The CDR3 loop is CASSSYRDRVGHSPLHF. The DNA for the CDR3 is TGTGCCAGCAGTTCCTACCGGGACAGGGTCGGGCATTCACCCCTCCACTTT.

The V call is TRBV27, the J call TRBJ1-1; a possible D gene is TRBD1 (5 bases). Germline V gene data show CDR1 as MNHEY and CDR2 as SMNVEV (reference sequence). V lost 1 base, J lost 6 bases, and 9 bases lay in between. The CDR3 sequence is 13 residues long. As DNA, the CDR3 is TGTGCCAGCAGTTTATTGACAGCATCTGAAGCTTTCTTT. Translation gives CASSLLTASEAFF.

The chain links TRBV11-3 to TRBJ1-6; D uncertain. V was shortened by 4 bases and J by 5 bases, with 9 bases between the two germline ends. The CDR3 has 14 amino acids. Per germline, CDR1 SGHNT and CDR2 YENEEA. The CDR3 region has the DNA TGTGCCAGCAGCTCCTGGCAAAATAATTCACCCCTCCACTTT. It codes for CASSSWQNNSPLHF.

V usage is TRBV7-9 and J usage is TRBJ2-7; a weak D match, TRBD1 (6 bases). Germline lookup yields CDR1 SEHNR and CDR2 FQNEAQ (reference sequence). The CDR3 covers 15 residues. V shed 3 bases and J shed 5 bases, with 17 bases lying between them. The CDR3 DNA is TGTGCCAGCAGCTTGGGGGCAATAATACTCCACGAGCAGTACTTC. Protein: CASSLGAIILHEQYF.

The V call is TRBV2, the J call TRBJ2-7; 11 bases agree with TRBD2. J was trimmed by 4 bases and V by 5 bases; bases with no gene match: 4. CDR1 SNHLY and CDR2 FYNNEI come from the germline V gene. The length of the CDR3 is 14 residues. The CDR3 bases are TGTGCCAGCAGTTCGTCTAGCGGGAGGTACGAGCAGTACTTC. As protein: CASSSSSGRYEQYF. The whole variable domain, filled in from reference TRBV2 and TRBJ2-7, reads EPEVTQTPSHQVTQMGQEVILRCVPISNHLYFYWYRQILGQKVEFLVSFYNNEISEKSEIFDDQFSVERPDGSNFTLKIRSTKLEDSAMYFCASSSSSGRYEQYFGPGTRLTVT.

The chain is built from TRBV6-5 and TRBJ1-2; the match to TRBD1 covers 8 bases. Germline loops: CDR1 MNHEY, CDR2 SVGAGI. The CDR3 length is 16 residues. V was clipped by 2 bases and J by 2 bases; unmatched bases: 7. The CDR3, as DNA: TGTGCCAGCAGTTACCGGACAGGGTGGGGGAACTATGGCTACACCTTC. Protein sequence: CASSYRTGWGNYGYTF.

The V call is TRBV6-5, the J call TRBJ2-3, with D possibly being TRBD1 (6 bases). CDR3 length: 15 amino acids. V was clipped by 8 bases and J by 0 bases, with 15 bases between them. Germline values: CDR1 MNHEY, CDR2 SVGAGI. The CDR3 sequence: CASGVDRHSTDTQYF. Written as DNA, the CDR3 is TGTGCCAGCGGGGTCGACAGGCATAGCACAGATACGCAGTATTTT.

In this sample, this clone turned up once. The chain recombines TRBV4-1 with TRBJ2-1, with TRBD2 matching 9 bases. V gave up 2 bases and J gave up 8 bases; unmatched junction bases: 7. CDR3 length: 15 amino acids. The germline gives CDR1 MGHRA, CDR2 YSYEKL. CDR3 loop: CASSQISGSLDEQFF. The DNA for the CDR3 is TGCGCCAGCAGCCAAATTAGCGGGAGTTTAGATGAGCAGTTCTTC.

V gene TRBV10-2 combines with J gene TRBJ2-3; 10 bases fit TRBD1. The CDR3 extends over 13 amino acids. Trimming at V came to 10 bases and at J to 1 base, leaving 2 bases not matched to a gene. CDR1 and CDR2 (germline): WSHSY, SAAADI. The CDR3 here is CATGTGGTDTQYF. DNA of the CDR3: TGCGCCACCGGGACAGGGGGCACAGATACGCAGTATTTT.